This entry lists 9 T cell receptor beta chains sequenced from one sample in a study of read filtering for tumor transcriptome and immune sequencing. From roughly 0.4 ug of RNA, a library with molecular barcoded alpha/delta and beta/gamma adaptors was made. TCRdb used MiXCR to reprocess the reads, holding one entry per CDR3 protein. Here the sample spans 35,000 to 40,000 distinct CDR3 sequences, 14% being singletons. Sequencing input: a population of CD138-negative cells sorted from bone marrow. Receptor source: a donor at least 40 years old with multiple myeloma.

This clonotype was detected ten times or more. The chain combines TRBV6-4 with TRBJ1-1; the D gene is possibly TRBD1 (5 bases). This CDR3 region has 13 residues. Trimming left V 5 bases short and J 1 base short, with 8 bases between. CDR1 MRHNA and CDR2 SNTAGT come from the germline V gene. The CDR3 DNA sequence: TGTGCCAGCAGTATGACAGAGAACACTGAAGCTTTCTTT. This encodes CASSMTENTEAFF.

This clonotype was counted many times. The rearrangement links TRBV20-1 to TRBJ2-1; 11 bases agree with TRBD2. This CDR3 is 13 amino acids long. The trim removed 5 bases at V and 7 bases at J, leaving 4 bases unmatched. Germline V gene lookup returns CDR1 DFQATT and CDR2 SNEGSKA (reference sequence). This chain's CDR3 is CSAFSGGGNEQFF. The CDR3 DNA is TGCAGTGCTTTTAGCGGGGGGGGTAATGAGCAGTTCTTC.

This clonotype was observed many times. The chain combines TRBV28 with TRBJ2-1, with 11 nucleotides matching TRBD1. This CDR3 comprises 16 residues. In germline, CDR1 is MDHEN, CDR2 SYDVKM. The ends lost 5 bases at V and 6 bases at J; junction bases unmatched: 9. The CDR3 loop reads CASSPNPGQGGNEQFF. Written as DNA, the CDR3 is TGTGCCAGCAGTCCGAACCCGGGACAGGGGGGCAATGAGCAGTTCTTC.

This clonotype showed up many times. The chain couples TRBV18 to TRBJ1-5; 9 bases agree with TRBD1. J was trimmed by 9 bases and V by 0 bases; bases with no gene match: 6. CDR1 and CDR2 (germline): KGHSH, LQKENI. CDR3 length: 15 amino acids. The CDR3 reads CASSPPGTGTLPQHF. In nucleotides, the CDR3 is TGTGCCAGCTCACCACCGGGGACAGGGACGTTGCCCCAGCATTTT.

This clonotype was seen a handful of times. This chain joins TRBV5-1 and TRBJ1-1, with D tentatively TRBD1 (6 bases). Germline V gives CDR1 SGHRS, CDR2 YFSETQ. V dropped 4 bases and J dropped 1 base, with 14 bases sitting between them. The CDR3 covers 15 residues. CDR3 region: CASSPSGTRNTEAFF. CDR3 DNA sequence: TGCGCCAGCAGCCCCTCCGGGACAAGGAACACTGAAGCTTTCTTT.

This clonotype has a count of ten or more. The chain employs TRBV5-4 and TRBJ2-5; possibly TRBD1 or TRBD2 for D (5 bases each). Germline V gene data show CDR1 as SGHNT and CDR2 as YYREEE (reference sequence). Trimming took 0 bases from V and 1 from J, leaving 7 bases between them. The CDR3 extends over 14 amino acids. CDR3 protein: CASSLGGSQETQYF. Here the CDR3 DNA reads TGTGCCAGCAGCTTGGGGGGGAGCCAAGAGACCCAGTACTTC.

This clonotype has ten or more counts. The rearrangement links TRBV30 to TRBJ2-2; the D is unclear. The ends were cut back, 3 bases at V and 11 bases at J, with 7 bases in the middle. The germline V gene has CDR1 GTSNPN and CDR2 SVGIG (reference sequence). This CDR3 spans 10 amino acids. The CDR3 coding sequence is TGTGCCTGGAGAGGTCGTGAGCTGTTTTTT. Its translation: CAWRGRELFF.

At least ten counts were recorded for this clonotype. The gene calls are TRBV20-1 and TRBJ2-3, with D possibly matching TRBD2 (6 bases). The CDR3 covers 16 residues. V lost 1 base, J lost 2 bases, and 16 bases lay in between. Per germline, CDR1 DFQATT and CDR2 SNEGSKA (reference sequence). CDR3 sequence: CSARGVFGGDTDTQYF. Here the CDR3 DNA reads TGCAGTGCTAGAGGTGTTTTCGGAGGGGACACAGATACGCAGTATTTT.

Concerning this clonotype itself: One base away lies a much larger clone, so this may be a sequencing read error. CDR3 region: CSATTGSYGYAF. CDR3 nucleotides: TGCAGTGCCACGACAGGCAGCTATGGCTACGCCTTC. The chain recombines TRBV20-1 with TRBJ1-2; D may be TRBD1 (6 bases). The CDR3 is 12 amino acids. The V gene's germline CDR1 is DFQATT and CDR2 SNEGSKA (reference sequence).